The text below deals with one T cell receptor beta chain. The target antigen is unknown. Sequencing of DNA taken from cultured CD4+ T cells relied on the Oncomine TCR Beta short-read assay. TCRdb passed the PCR reads through MiXCR, listing each CDR3 protein once. The data show 12,000 or so distinct CDR3 sequences, with around 50% seen just once and around 21% held by the top ten. CDR3 size: 14 residues. This sample was taken from a study of vaccination and CD4 T cells after COVID-19. About the study: Six males and four females, two Hispanic, made up the convalescents. Between diagnosis and the drawing of post-COVID samples lay a median roughly 94 days (range 35 to 161).

Treatment in this sample: roughly nine-day PBMC culture with coronavirus spike peptide pools or control peptides (ViraFEST assay). ViraFEST used peptide pools to expand antigen-specific T cells, then sequenced TCRs. The positive PCR dates, which preceded the US Alpha, Beta and Delta variants, fell between March and December 2020. The genes are TRBV21-1 and TRBJ1-5; no DNA check was done on the table's D call, TRBD1. TRBV21-1 is termed a pseudogene. The receptor's source is a human donor who had recovered from COVID-19. Sequencing was done on a sample of CD4+ T cells from blood, cultured in vitro. The CDR3 protein is CASSGARPPAPQHF. CDR3 bases: TGTGCCAGCAGTGGCGCACGGCCGCCCGCGCCCCAGCATTTT.